The 7 T cell receptor beta chains listed next were all sequenced from one sample in a study of blood T cells in healthy people across ages. A second PCR of 7 to 11 cycles used a sample-barcoded 5' primer and a J-beta primer mix. From the 5' RACE reads, TCRdb called clonotypes with MiXCR, one entry per CDR3 protein. Here the sample spans about 280,000 distinct CDR3 sequences, about 25% being singletons. The sample consisted of blood. The source of these receptors is a woman in her 70s in good health.

The rearrangement links TRBV12-3 or TRBV12-4 to TRBJ2-2, with D maybe TRBD1 (6 bases). This CDR3 contains 14 residues. V was trimmed by 8 bases and J by 3 bases, leaving 13 bases between them. CDR3 nucleotides: TGTGCCAGCGCGGAAGGGGGTTACACCGGGGAGCTGTTTTTT. This gives the protein CASAEGGYTGELFF.

This clonotype was observed a handful of times. The chain uses TRBV19 and TRBJ2-7; 7 bases are shared with TRBD2. V shed 4 bases and J 3 bases; nucleotides not matched to a gene: 6. This CDR3 contains 14 residues. CDR1 is LNHDA and CDR2 is SQIVND in the germline V gene (reference sequence). The CDR3 coding sequence is TGTGCCAGTAGTAGGGCTAGCGGAGTCTACGAGCAGTACTTC. It codes for CASSRASGVYEQYF. The full variable domain, its missing parts supplied by reference TRBV19 and TRBJ2-7, is DGGITQSPKYLFRKEGQNVTLSCEQNLNHDAMYWYRQDPGQGLRLIYYSQIVNDFQKGDIAEGYSVSREKKESFPLTVTSAQKNPTAFYLCASSRASGVYEQYFGPGTRLTVT.

This clonotype has only a few counts. The rearrangement links TRBV7-2 to TRBJ2-7; a possible D gene is TRBD2 (6 bases). Germline V gene sequence: CDR1 SGHTA, CDR2 FQGNSA. Deletions cut 2 bases from V and 4 bases from J, with 18 bases between. The CDR3 has 16 residues. CDR3 protein: CASSLHAGDSPYEQYF. For the CDR3, the DNA is TGTGCCAGCAGCTTACATGCTGGGGACTCGCCTTACGAGCAGTACTTC.

This clonotype turned up a few times. The rearrangement links TRBV6-2 or TRBV6-3 to TRBJ2-5; the D gene is possibly TRBD2 (5 bases). Trimming took 8 bases from V and 5 from J, leaving 12 bases between them. Germline CDR1 MNHEY, CDR2 SVGEGT. There are 12 residues in the CDR3. CDR3 nucleotides: TGTGCCAGCGGTCGGGGTCGGGAGACCCAGTACTTC. This sequence encodes CASGRGRETQYF.

The chain has TRBV19 and TRBJ1-4; D gene ambiguous. This CDR3 region has 16 residues. The germline V gene encodes CDR1 LNHDA and CDR2 SQIVND (reference sequence). The V gene lost 0 bases and the J gene lost 0 bases, with 8 bases spanning the gap. CDR3 sequence (DNA): TGTGCCAGTAGTATAGATCACCAACCAACTAATGAAAAACTGTTTTTT. It yields the protein CASSIDHQPTNEKLFF.

There are a few counts of this clonotype. This chain joins TRBV2 and TRBJ1-3, with unresolved D. V was cut by 7 bases and J by 11 bases, with 15 bases left in between. The CDR3 loop spans 12 amino acids. Germline CDR1 SNHLY, CDR2 FYNNEI. CDR3 DNA: TGTGCCAGCACTCGGTCGAAGAGCCCCATATATTTT. It is translated as CASTRSKSPIYF.

The CDR3 bases are TGTGCCAGCAGGACGGGCAGCGGGAGGTTACAGCCCCAGCATTTT. This translates into CASRTGSGRLQPQHF. The chain is built from TRBV28 and TRBJ1-5; D uncertain. The CDR3 is 15 residues long. V was pared by 6 bases and J by 7 bases, with 19 bases between. In germline, CDR1 is MDHEN, CDR2 SYDVKM.